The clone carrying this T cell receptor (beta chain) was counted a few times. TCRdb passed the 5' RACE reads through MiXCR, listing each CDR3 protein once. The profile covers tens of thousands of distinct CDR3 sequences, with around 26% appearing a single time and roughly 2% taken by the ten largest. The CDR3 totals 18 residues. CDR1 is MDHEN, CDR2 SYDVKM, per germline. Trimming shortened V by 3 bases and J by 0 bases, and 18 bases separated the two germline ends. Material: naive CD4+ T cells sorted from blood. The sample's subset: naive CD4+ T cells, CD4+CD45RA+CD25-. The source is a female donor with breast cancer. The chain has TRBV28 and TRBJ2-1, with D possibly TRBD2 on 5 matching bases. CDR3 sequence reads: CASSFLVAAGISYNEQFF. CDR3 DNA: TGTGCCAGCAGTTTTTTGGTCGCGGCGGGTATCTCCTACAATGAGCAGTTCTTC.